A selection of T cell receptor beta chains follows, all from one sample in a study of shared clonotypes between healthy human individuals. Sequenced by immunoSEQ multiplex PCR; TCRdb stores in-frame clones only, minus some. Here the sample spans more than 1,200,000 clones, about 98.5% being singletons. Sequences were obtained from naive CD4+ T cells sorted from blood. The receptors come from a man aged 25 to 40 in good health. Both conserved end residues are part of each CDR3. Each record gives: D gene, clone size, V gene, CDR3 protein. The D gene is left open where the match is weak. Not all rows give a size; the values are once, few, many and, for expanded clones, a class.

d_gene: .; abundance: .; v_gene: TRBV11-2; CDR3aa: CASSLYGLPTYEQYF
d_gene: .; abundance: .; v_gene: TRBV6-1; CDR3aa: CASSRRGGEKLFF
d_gene: .; abundance: .; v_gene: TRBV19; CDR3aa: CASSQQGRGYTF
d_gene: .; abundance: .; v_gene: TRBV7-9; CDR3aa: CASSLENQHNEKLFF
d_gene: .; abundance: .; v_gene: TRBV29-1; CDR3aa: CSVAREETQYF
d_gene: .; abundance: .; v_gene: TRBV28; CDR3aa: CASSSGERDGYTEAFF
d_gene: .; abundance: .; v_gene: TRBV12-5; CDR3aa: CASGSYNEQFF
d_gene: .; abundance: .; v_gene: TRBV10-1; CDR3aa: CASSGDYRRGELFF
d_gene: .; abundance: .; v_gene: TRBV25-1; CDR3aa: CASSVNTNTEAFF
d_gene: .; abundance: .; v_gene: TRBV5-8; CDR3aa: CASSLGMGSPSYNEQFF
d_gene: .; abundance: .; v_gene: TRBV29-1; CDR3aa: CSVALSRDTEAFF
d_gene: .; abundance: .; v_gene: TRBV7-2; CDR3aa: CATLQGPSIITGELFF
d_gene: .; abundance: .; v_gene: TRBV10-1; CDR3aa: CASSDPSSGELFF
d_gene: .; abundance: .; v_gene: TRBV9; CDR3aa: CASSGPFGTGELFF
d_gene: .; abundance: once; v_gene: TRBV18; CDR3aa: CASSPTRGTDTQYF
d_gene: .; abundance: .; v_gene: TRBV29-1; CDR3aa: CSVCTGDLVEAFF
d_gene: TRBD1; abundance: .; v_gene: TRBV5-6; CDR3aa: CASSLGWAGGLFGTDTQYF
d_gene: .; abundance: .; v_gene: TRBV4-2; CDR3aa: CASSHDSGRGDTEAFF
d_gene: .; abundance: .; v_gene: TRBV15; CDR3aa: CATSRDTADYEQYF
d_gene: TRBD2; abundance: .; v_gene: TRBV11-3; CDR3aa: CASSLNLAGVGYNEQFF
d_gene: .; abundance: .; v_gene: TRBV27; CDR3aa: CASSPASRAGNTIYF
d_gene: .; abundance: .; v_gene: TRBV28; CDR3aa: CASRQGGEDYEQYF
d_gene: .; abundance: .; v_gene: TRBV9; CDR3aa: CASSLGLDNTGELFF
d_gene: TRBD1; abundance: .; v_gene: TRBV6-5; CDR3aa: CASSYSRDRENYGYTF
d_gene: TRBD1; abundance: .; v_gene: TRBV9; CDR3aa: CASSLAKGTGTMAGELFF
d_gene: .; abundance: .; v_gene: TRBV10-2; CDR3aa: CASNGGLSTDTQYF
d_gene: TRBD1; abundance: .; v_gene: TRBV28; CDR3aa: CASRLTGGTEAFF
d_gene: .; abundance: .; v_gene: TRBV6-1; CDR3aa: CASSEGGSLAYGYTF
d_gene: .; abundance: .; v_gene: TRBV5-1; CDR3aa: CASSSGQTSGNTIYF
d_gene: TRBD1; abundance: .; v_gene: TRBV5-1; CDR3aa: CASSLGADRAGYEQYF
d_gene: TRBD2; abundance: .; v_gene: TRBV7-6; CDR3aa: CASSALAGGNNEQFF
d_gene: .; abundance: .; v_gene: TRBV28; CDR3aa: CASRPTEGVKPQHF
d_gene: .; abundance: .; v_gene: TRBV15; CDR3aa: CATSRGADTQYF
d_gene: .; abundance: .; v_gene: TRBV5-1; CDR3aa: CASSPLTGGETQYF
d_gene: TRBD2; abundance: .; v_gene: TRBV9; CDR3aa: CASSVATSGFTDTQYF
d_gene: .; abundance: .; v_gene: TRBV10-1; CDR3aa: CASSAGIEDEQYF
d_gene: TRBD1; abundance: .; v_gene: TRBV27; CDR3aa: CASSLSGQGVTYEQYF
d_gene: .; abundance: .; v_gene: TRBV11-2; CDR3aa: CASSLDLLQTQYF
d_gene: TRBD2; abundance: once; v_gene: TRBV7-9; CDR3aa: CASSPVKREKNEQFF
d_gene: TRBD1; abundance: .; v_gene: TRBV18; CDR3aa: CASSPLREGTGSIYGYTF
d_gene: .; abundance: .; v_gene: TRBV28; CDR3aa: CASSSPMNTEAFF
d_gene: TRBD1; abundance: .; v_gene: TRBV11-2; CDR3aa: CASSSSRTGEKLFF
d_gene: TRBD1; abundance: .; v_gene: TRBV18; CDR3aa: CASSPRTNDRALTGELFF
d_gene: TRBD2; abundance: .; v_gene: TRBV10-2; CDR3aa: CATLELAGGYEQYF
d_gene: .; abundance: .; v_gene: TRBV11-2; CDR3aa: CASSWGLEDEQYF
d_gene: .; abundance: .; v_gene: TRBV7-6; CDR3aa: CASSHSWSTGELFF
d_gene: TRBD1; abundance: once; v_gene: TRBV11-2; CDR3aa: CASSFTGTEYYEQYF
d_gene: .; abundance: .; v_gene: TRBV7-3; CDR3aa: CASSLVYTGELFF
d_gene: .; abundance: .; v_gene: TRBV7-9; CDR3aa: CASSFLGATEAFF
d_gene: TRBD2; abundance: few; v_gene: TRBV7-2; CDR3aa: CASSLEGTSGSNEQFF
d_gene: TRBD1; abundance: .; v_gene: TRBV11-2; CDR3aa: CASRGQGGHEQYF
d_gene: TRBD2; abundance: .; v_gene: TRBV18; CDR3aa: CASSRGAVELAGVETQYF
d_gene: .; abundance: .; v_gene: TRBV27; CDR3aa: CASSKTAAGNYEQYF
d_gene: .; abundance: .; v_gene: TRBV9; CDR3aa: CASSVALGEQFF
d_gene: .; abundance: .; v_gene: TRBV6-6; CDR3aa: CASSYSRGWNYGYTF
d_gene: .; abundance: .; v_gene: TRBV9; CDR3aa: CASSVGGNQETQYF
d_gene: .; abundance: once; v_gene: TRBV18; CDR3aa: CASSPALSGANVLTF
d_gene: .; abundance: .; v_gene: TRBV5-1; CDR3aa: CATSPGLNNEQFF
d_gene: .; abundance: .; v_gene: TRBV12-1; CDR3aa: CASSFGGTSGRLLGTLYEQYF
d_gene: TRBD1; abundance: .; v_gene: TRBV7-9; CDR3aa: CASSSGTGLNEKLFF